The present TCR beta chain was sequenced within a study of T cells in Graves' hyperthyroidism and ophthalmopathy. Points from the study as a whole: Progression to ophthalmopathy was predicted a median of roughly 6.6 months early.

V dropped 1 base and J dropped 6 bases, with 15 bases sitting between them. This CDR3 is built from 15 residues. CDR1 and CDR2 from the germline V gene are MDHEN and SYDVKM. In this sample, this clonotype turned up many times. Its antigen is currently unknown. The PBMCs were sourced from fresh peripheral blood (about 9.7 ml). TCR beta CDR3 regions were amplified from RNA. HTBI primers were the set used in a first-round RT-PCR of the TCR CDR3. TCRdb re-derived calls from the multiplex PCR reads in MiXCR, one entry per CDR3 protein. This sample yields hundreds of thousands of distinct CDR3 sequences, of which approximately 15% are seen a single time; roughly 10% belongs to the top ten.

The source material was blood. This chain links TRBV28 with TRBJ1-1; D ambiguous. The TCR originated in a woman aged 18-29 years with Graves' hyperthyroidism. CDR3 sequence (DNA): TGTGCCAGCAGTTTATCCTCGAAAGGGAGCCCTGAAGCTTTCTTT. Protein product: CASSLSSKGSPEAFF.